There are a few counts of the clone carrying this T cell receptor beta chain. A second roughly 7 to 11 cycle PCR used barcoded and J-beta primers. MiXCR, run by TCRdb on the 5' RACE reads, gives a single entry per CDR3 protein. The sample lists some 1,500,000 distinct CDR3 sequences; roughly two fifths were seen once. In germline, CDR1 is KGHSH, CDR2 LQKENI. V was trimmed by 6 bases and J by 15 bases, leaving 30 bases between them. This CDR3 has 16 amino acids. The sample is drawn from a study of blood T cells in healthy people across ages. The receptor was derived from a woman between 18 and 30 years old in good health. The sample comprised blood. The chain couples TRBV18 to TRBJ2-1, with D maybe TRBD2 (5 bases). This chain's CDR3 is CASSVLDPAAAMRLFF. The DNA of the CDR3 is TGTGCCAGCTCGGTCCTGGACCCAGCGGCGGCAATGAGGTTGTTCTTC.